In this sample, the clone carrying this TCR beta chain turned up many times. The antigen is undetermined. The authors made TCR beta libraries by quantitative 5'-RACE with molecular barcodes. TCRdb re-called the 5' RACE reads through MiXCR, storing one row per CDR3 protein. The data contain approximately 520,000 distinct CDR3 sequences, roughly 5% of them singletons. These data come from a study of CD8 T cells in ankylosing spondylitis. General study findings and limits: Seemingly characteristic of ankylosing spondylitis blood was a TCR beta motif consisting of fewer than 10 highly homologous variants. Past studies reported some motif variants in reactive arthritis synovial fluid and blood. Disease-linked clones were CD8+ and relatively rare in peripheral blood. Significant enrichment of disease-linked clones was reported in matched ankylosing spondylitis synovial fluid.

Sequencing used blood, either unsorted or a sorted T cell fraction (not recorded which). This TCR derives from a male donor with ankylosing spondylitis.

The CDR3 nucleotides read TGTGCCATCAGTGCCCAGGGTGTTAAGGACACTGAAGCTTTCTTT. Translated: CAISAQGVKDTEAFF. J is TRBJ1-1 and V is TRBV10-3, with D perhaps matching TRBD1 (5 bases). Trimming removed 4 bases from V and 3 bases from J, with 15 bases in between. CDR3 length: 15 residues. From germline, CDR1 is ENHRY and CDR2 SYGVKD.